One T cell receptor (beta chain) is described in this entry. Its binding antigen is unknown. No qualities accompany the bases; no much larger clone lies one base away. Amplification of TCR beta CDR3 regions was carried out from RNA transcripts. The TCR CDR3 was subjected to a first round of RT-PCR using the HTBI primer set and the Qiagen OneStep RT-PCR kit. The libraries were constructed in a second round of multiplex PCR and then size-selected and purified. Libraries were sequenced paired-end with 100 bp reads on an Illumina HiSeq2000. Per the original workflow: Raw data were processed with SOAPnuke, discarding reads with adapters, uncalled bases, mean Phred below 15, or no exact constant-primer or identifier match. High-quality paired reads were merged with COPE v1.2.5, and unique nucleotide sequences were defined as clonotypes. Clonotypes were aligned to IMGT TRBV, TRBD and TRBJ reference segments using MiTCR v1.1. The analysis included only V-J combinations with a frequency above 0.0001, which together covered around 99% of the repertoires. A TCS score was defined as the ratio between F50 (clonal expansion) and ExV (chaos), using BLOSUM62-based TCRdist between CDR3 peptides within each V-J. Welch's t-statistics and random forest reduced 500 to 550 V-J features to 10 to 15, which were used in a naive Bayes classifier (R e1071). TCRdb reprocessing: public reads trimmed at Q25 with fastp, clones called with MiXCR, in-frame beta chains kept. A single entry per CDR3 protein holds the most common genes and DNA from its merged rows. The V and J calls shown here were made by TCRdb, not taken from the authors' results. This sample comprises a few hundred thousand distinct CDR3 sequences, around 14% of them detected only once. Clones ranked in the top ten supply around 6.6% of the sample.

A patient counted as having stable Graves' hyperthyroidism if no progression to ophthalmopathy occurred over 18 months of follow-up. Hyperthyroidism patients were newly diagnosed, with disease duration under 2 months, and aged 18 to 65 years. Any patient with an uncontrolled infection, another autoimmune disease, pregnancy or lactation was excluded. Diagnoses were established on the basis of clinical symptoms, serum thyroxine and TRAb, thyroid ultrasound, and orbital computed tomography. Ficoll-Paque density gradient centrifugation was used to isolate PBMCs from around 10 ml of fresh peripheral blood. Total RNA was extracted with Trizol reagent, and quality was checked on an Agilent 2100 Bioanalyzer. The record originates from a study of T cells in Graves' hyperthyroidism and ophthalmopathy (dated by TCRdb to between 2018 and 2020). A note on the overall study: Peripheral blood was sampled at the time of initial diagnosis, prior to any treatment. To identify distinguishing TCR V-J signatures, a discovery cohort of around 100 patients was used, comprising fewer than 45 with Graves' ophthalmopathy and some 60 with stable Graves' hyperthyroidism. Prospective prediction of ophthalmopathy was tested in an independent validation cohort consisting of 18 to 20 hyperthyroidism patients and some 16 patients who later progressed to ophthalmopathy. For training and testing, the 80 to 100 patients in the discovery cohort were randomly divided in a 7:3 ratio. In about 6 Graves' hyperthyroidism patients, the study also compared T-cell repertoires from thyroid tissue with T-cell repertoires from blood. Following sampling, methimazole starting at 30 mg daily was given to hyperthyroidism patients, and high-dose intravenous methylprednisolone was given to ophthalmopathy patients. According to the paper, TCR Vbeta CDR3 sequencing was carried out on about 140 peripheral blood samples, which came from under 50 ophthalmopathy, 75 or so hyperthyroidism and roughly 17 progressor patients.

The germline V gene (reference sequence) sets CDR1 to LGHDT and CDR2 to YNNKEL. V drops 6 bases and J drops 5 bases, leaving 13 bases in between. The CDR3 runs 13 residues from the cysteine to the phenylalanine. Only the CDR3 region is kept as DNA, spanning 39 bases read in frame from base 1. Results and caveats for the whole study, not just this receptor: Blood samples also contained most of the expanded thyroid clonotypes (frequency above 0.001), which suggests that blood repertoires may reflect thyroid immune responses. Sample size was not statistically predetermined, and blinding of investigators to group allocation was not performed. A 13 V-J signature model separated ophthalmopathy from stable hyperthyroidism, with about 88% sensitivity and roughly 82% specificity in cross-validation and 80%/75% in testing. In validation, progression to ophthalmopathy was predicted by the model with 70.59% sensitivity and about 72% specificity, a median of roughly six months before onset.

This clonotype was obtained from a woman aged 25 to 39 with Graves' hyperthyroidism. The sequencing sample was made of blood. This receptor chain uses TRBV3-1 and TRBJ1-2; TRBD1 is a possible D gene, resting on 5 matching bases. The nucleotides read TGTGCCAGCAGGTCCGGCAGACAGTATGGCTACACCTTC. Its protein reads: CASRSGRQYGYTF.